What follows is one T cell receptor (beta chain) and its context. V was cut by 2 bases and J by 6 bases, with 17 bases left in between. Germline CDR1 and CDR2: ENHRY and SYGVKD. The CDR3 consists of 16 residues. The sample is drawn from a study of cytomegalovirus exposure and HLA in healthy donors. PCR amplification relied on 60 Vbeta primers (plus 13 Jbeta primers). The method was immunoSEQ multiplex PCR; TCRdb's version includes in-frame clones alone and lacks a portion of them. The repertoire holds about 140,000 clones, with about three quarters as singletons. What was sequenced was PBMCs. The gene calls are TRBV10-3 and TRBJ2-1; TRBD1 might be the D (6 bases). This TCR came from a woman aged 25-40 years in good health and CMV-seronegative. The CDR3 nucleotides are TGTGCCATCAGTGAGAAACGGCAGGGGCCTACCAATGAGCAGTTCTTC. Protein sequence: CAISEKRQGPTNEQFF.